Listed below are T cell receptor beta chains from one sample, sequenced in a study of CD8+CD57+ T cells in acquired aplastic anemia. TCRdb itself ran the reads through MiXCR, one entry per CDR3 protein. Here the sample spans about 98,000 distinct CDR3 sequences, approximately 73% being singletons. The specimen sequenced was sorted CD4+, CD8+, or CD8+CD57+ T cells (not recorded which) from PBMCs. These TCRs come from a human donor with aplastic anemia. Each CDR3 is given with its conserved first and last residue.

v_gene,CDR3aa
TRBV14,CASSQVRIRQGGYNEQFF
TRBV10-3,CAISVMSSGNTIYF
TRBV15,CATSNHRGQGYGYTF
TRBV11-2,CASSSNRRQANYGYTF
TRBV12-3/TRBV12-4,CASSPSGQGSLADF
TRBV7-2,CASSRNSGETQYF
TRBV29-1,CSVDTGTTGWKYF
TRBV6-1,CASRIRASYGYTF
TRBV19,CASRPPGLAGEQYF
TRBV24-1,CATSDQTSSTDTQYF
TRBV19,CASSLLAGNNEQFF
TRBV7-6,CASSTSGGEQYF
TRBV7-9,CASSSPGDSPLHF
TRBV20-1,CSARPAGVYEQYF
TRBV2,CASRVRGGGANVLTF
TRBV19,CASSTVAGQSAFF
TRBV5-6,CASSRTGFDGTEAFF
TRBV5-4,CASSSVGVLSGANVLTF
TRBV20-1,CSARDRVGDGYTF
TRBV24-1,CATSAPLDGNEQSF
TRBV7-9,CASSLALTGAYGYTF
TRBV7-9,CASSLVLNTEAFF
TRBV7-9,CASSPDSDTQYF
TRBV7-9,CASVPSGGYEQYF
TRBV10-3,CATGETTSPSPLHF
TRBV19,CASSVGGPNEQFF
TRBV4-2,CASSQEVDYNSPLHF
TRBV2,CASSEPEMTSGGSLVQYF
TRBV20-1,CSARWGERAEAFF
TRBV9,CASSMPRTSGGGETQYF
TRBV20-1,CSAGEGLQETQYF
TRBV15,CATSTTRTGFYNEQFF
TRBV10-3,CAISGSYSNQPQHF
TRBV2,CASRGRLRDEQFF
TRBV15,CAGTDRLNEKLFF